The rows below give T cell receptor beta chains drawn from one sample of a study of blood T cells in healthy people across ages. TCRdb passed the 5' RACE reads through MiXCR, listing each CDR3 protein once. The sample has 1.5 million to 2 million distinct CDR3 sequences; roughly 28% are singletons. The sequenced sample consisted of blood. The receptor set was obtained from a woman younger than 45 in good health. Each CDR3 is given with its conserved first and last residue. A D gene is named only where the DNA matches it firmly. Clone size is not always given. Where it is, it says once, few, many or a class for expanded clones.

CDR3aa: CASRRQGVMSNQPQHF
CDR3nt: TGTGCCAGCAGACGACAGGGGGTGATGAGCAATCAGCCCCAGCATTTT
abundance: few
d_gene: TRBD1
v_gene: TRBV6-1
j_gene: TRBJ1-5

CDR3aa: CASSLAPGSTDTQYF
CDR3nt: TGTGCCAGCAGCTTAGCACCGGGAAGCACAGATACGCAGTATTTT
abundance: many
d_gene: .
v_gene: TRBV11-3
j_gene: TRBJ2-3

CDR3aa: CASSFVAGGMSSFF
CDR3nt: TGTGCCAGCAGTTTCGTAGCGGGGGGGATGAGCTCGTTCTTC
abundance: few
d_gene: TRBD2
v_gene: TRBV28
j_gene: TRBJ2-1

CDR3aa: CARSPPGANVLTF
CDR3nt: TGTGCCAGATCCCCTCCAGGGGCCAACGTCCTGACTTTC
abundance: .
d_gene: .
v_gene: TRBV18
j_gene: TRBJ2-6

CDR3aa: CSVEPGQGNYGYTF
CDR3nt: TGCAGCGTTGAGCCGGGACAGGGAAACTATGGCTACACCTTC
abundance: many
d_gene: TRBD1
v_gene: TRBV29-1
j_gene: TRBJ1-2

CDR3aa: CASTAGHINQPQHF
CDR3nt: TGTGCCAGCACCGCCGGACACATCAATCAGCCCCAGCATTTT
abundance: .
d_gene: .
v_gene: TRBV2
j_gene: TRBJ1-5

CDR3aa: CASSSLLSGGHSYEQYF
CDR3nt: TGTGCCAGCAGCTCCCTCCTTAGCGGGGGTCACTCCTACGAGCAGTACTTC
abundance: many
d_gene: TRBD2
v_gene: TRBV13
j_gene: TRBJ2-7

CDR3aa: CSVEERTGEYYGYTF
CDR3nt: TGCAGCGTTGAAGAGAGGACGGGAGAGTACTATGGCTACACCTTC
abundance: .
d_gene: .
v_gene: TRBV29-1
j_gene: TRBJ1-2

CDR3aa: CASRKAGGASTDTQYF
CDR3nt: TGTGCCAGCAGGAAAGCGGGAGGGGCTAGCACAGATACGCAGTATTTT
abundance: .
d_gene: TRBD2
v_gene: TRBV2
j_gene: TRBJ2-3

CDR3aa: CSTRPGGPQTQYF
CDR3nt: TGCAGTACTAGACCGGGGGGGCCTCAGACCCAGTACTTC
abundance: .
d_gene: TRBD2
v_gene: TRBV20-1
j_gene: TRBJ2-5

CDR3aa: CASSRLAYGYTF
CDR3nt: TGTGCCAGCAGCCGCCTTGCCTATGGCTACACCTTC
abundance: many
d_gene: .
v_gene: TRBV5-5
j_gene: TRBJ1-2

CDR3aa: CTSSFQAEETQYF
CDR3nt: TGCACCAGCAGCTTCCAGGCAGAGGAGACCCAGTACTTC
abundance: few
d_gene: .
v_gene: TRBV5-1
j_gene: TRBJ2-5

CDR3aa: CASSFIDRGGQPQHF
CDR3nt: TGTGCCAGCAGTTTCATAGACAGGGGGGGTCAGCCCCAGCATTTT
abundance: .
d_gene: TRBD1
v_gene: TRBV2
j_gene: TRBJ1-5

CDR3aa: CASSQVPGGWYEQYF
CDR3nt: TGTGCCAGCAGCCAAGTCCCAGGGGGCTGGTACGAGCAGTACTTC
abundance: .
d_gene: TRBD1
v_gene: TRBV3-1
j_gene: TRBJ2-7

CDR3aa: CASSFKFRLVEETQYF
CDR3nt: TGTGCCAGCAGCTTCAAATTCCGGCTCGTGGAAGAGACCCAGTACTTC
abundance: many
d_gene: .
v_gene: TRBV5-6
j_gene: TRBJ2-5

CDR3aa: CASSSETFSGANVLTF
CDR3nt: TGTGCCAGCAGCTCAGAAACCTTCTCTGGGGCCAACGTCCTGACTTTC
abundance: many
d_gene: .
v_gene: TRBV11-2
j_gene: TRBJ2-6

CDR3aa: CAGSLYQTCEQYF
CDR3nt: TGCGCCGGCAGCTTATATCAAACCTGCGAGCAGTACTTC
abundance: .
d_gene: .
v_gene: TRBV5-1
j_gene: TRBJ2-7

CDR3aa: CASSQGIGVTYEQYF
CDR3nt: TGCGCCAGCAGCCAAGGAATTGGGGTGACCTACGAGCAGTACTTC
abundance: few
d_gene: .
v_gene: TRBV4-1
j_gene: TRBJ2-7

CDR3aa: CASSHPSGHEPYEQYF
CDR3nt: TGTGCCAGCAGTCATCCCTCGGGACATGAGCCCTACGAGCAGTACTTC
abundance: few
d_gene: .
v_gene: TRBV28
j_gene: TRBJ2-7

CDR3aa: CASSLMSGAEQFF
CDR3nt: TGTGCCAGCAGCCTGATGTCGGGAGCCGAGCAGTTCTTC
abundance: few
d_gene: .
v_gene: TRBV7-9
j_gene: TRBJ2-1

CDR3aa: CSAIVAGRMGYEQYF
CDR3nt: TGCAGTGCTATCGTAGCGGGACGGATGGGCTACGAGCAGTACTTC
abundance: .
d_gene: TRBD2
v_gene: TRBV20-1
j_gene: TRBJ2-7

CDR3aa: CASSPVLAGQYNGQFF
CDR3nt: TGTGCCAGCAGCCCAGTCCTAGCGGGCCAATACAATGGGCAGTTCTTC
abundance: few
d_gene: TRBD2
v_gene: TRBV7-9
j_gene: TRBJ2-1

CDR3aa: CASSQQTSGSVEQFF
CDR3nt: TGTGCCAGCAGCCAGCAGACTAGCGGGAGTGTTGAGCAGTTCTTC
abundance: .
d_gene: TRBD2
v_gene: TRBV3-1
j_gene: TRBJ2-1

CDR3aa: CASSLSDGGGKLFF
CDR3nt: TGTGCCAGCAGCTTGTCGGACGGGGGAGGGAAACTGTTTTTT
abundance: .
d_gene: .
v_gene: TRBV7-2
j_gene: TRBJ1-4

CDR3aa: CSVEAGAAYEQYF
CDR3nt: TGCAGCGTTGAAGCGGGCGCTGCCTACGAGCAGTACTTC
abundance: many
d_gene: .
v_gene: TRBV29-1
j_gene: TRBJ2-7

CDR3aa: CASSVREPGGTDTQYF
CDR3nt: TGTGCCAGCAGCGTCCGCGAACCCGGGGGAACAGATACGCAGTATTTT
abundance: .
d_gene: .
v_gene: TRBV6-5
j_gene: TRBJ2-3

CDR3aa: CSATGLAVGVITDTQYF
CDR3nt: TGCAGTGCTACGGGACTAGCAGTTGGAGTTATCACAGATACGCAGTATTTT
abundance: .
d_gene: TRBD2
v_gene: TRBV20-1
j_gene: TRBJ2-3

CDR3aa: CASSSWGGLEQYF
CDR3nt: TGTGCCAGCAGCTCCTGGGGGGGACTCGAGCAGTACTTC
abundance: few
d_gene: TRBD2
v_gene: TRBV7-3
j_gene: TRBJ2-7

CDR3aa: CAIGLKGGEGETQYF
CDR3nt: TGTGCCATCGGTCTAAAAGGGGGAGAAGGAGAGACCCAGTACTTC
abundance: .
d_gene: .
v_gene: TRBV10-3
j_gene: TRBJ2-5

CDR3aa: CASSLSRGRGGEKLFF
CDR3nt: TGTGCCAGCAGCTTGAGTCGAGGGAGGGGAGGGGAAAAACTGTTTTTT
abundance: .
d_gene: .
v_gene: TRBV7-2
j_gene: TRBJ1-4